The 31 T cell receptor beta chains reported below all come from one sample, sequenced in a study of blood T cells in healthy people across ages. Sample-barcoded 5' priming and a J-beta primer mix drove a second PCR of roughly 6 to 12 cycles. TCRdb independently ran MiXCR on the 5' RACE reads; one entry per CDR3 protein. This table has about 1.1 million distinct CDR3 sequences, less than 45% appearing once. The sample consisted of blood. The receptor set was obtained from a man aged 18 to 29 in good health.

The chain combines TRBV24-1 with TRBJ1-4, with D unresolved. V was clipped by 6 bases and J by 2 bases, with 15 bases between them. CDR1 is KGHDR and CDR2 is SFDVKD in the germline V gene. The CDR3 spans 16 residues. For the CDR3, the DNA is TGTGCCACCAGTTCCCCGGACGGACCGACTAATGAAAAACTGTTTTTT. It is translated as CATSSPDGPTNEKLFF.

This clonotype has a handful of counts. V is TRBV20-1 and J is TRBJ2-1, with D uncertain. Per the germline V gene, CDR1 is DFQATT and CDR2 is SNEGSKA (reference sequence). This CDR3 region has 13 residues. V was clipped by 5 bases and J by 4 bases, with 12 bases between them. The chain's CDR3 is CSACLPSYNEQFF. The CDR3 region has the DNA TGCAGTGCTTGTCTTCCGAGTTACAATGAGCAGTTCTTC.

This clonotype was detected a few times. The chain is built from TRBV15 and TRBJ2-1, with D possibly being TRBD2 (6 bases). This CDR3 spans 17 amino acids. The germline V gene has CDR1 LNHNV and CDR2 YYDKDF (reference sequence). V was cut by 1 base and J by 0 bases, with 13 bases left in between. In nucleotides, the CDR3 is TGTGCCACCAGCAGAGTAGCGGTAATTAGCTCCTACAATGAGCAGTTCTTC. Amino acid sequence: CATSRVAVISSYNEQFF.

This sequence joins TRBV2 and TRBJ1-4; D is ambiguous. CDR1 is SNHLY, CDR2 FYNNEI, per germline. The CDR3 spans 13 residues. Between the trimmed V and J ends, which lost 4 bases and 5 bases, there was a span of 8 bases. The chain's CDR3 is CASSVGGNEKLFF. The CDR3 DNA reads TGTGCCAGCAGTGTGGGAGGAAATGAAAAACTGTTTTTT.

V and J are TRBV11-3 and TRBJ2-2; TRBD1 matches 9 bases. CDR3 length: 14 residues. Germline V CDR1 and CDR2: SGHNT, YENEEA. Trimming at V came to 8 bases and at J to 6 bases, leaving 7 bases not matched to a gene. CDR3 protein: CASSGDRVPGELFF. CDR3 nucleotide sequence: TGTGCCAGCTCCGGGGACAGGGTTCCCGGGGAGCTGTTTTTT.

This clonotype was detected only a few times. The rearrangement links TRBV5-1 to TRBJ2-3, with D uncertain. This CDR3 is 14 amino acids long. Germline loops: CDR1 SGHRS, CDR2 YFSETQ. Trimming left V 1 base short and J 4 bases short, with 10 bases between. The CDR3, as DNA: TGCGCCAGCAGCTTGCAAAGCGCCCCAGATACGCAGTATTTT. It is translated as CASSLQSAPDTQYF.

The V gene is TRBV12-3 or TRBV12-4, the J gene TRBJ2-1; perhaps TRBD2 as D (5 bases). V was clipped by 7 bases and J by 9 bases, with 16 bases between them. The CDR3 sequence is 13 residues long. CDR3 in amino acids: CASTLNPRGEQFF. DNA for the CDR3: TGTGCCAGCACCCTGAACCCCCGGGGTGAGCAGTTCTTC.

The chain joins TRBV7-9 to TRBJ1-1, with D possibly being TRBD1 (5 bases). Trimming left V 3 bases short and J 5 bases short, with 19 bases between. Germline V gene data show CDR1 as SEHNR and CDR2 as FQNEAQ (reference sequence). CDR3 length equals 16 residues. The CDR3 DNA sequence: TGTGCCAGCAGCTTTACATCGGGGAGGGGAAGAACTGAAGCTTTCTTT. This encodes CASSFTSGRGRTEAFF.

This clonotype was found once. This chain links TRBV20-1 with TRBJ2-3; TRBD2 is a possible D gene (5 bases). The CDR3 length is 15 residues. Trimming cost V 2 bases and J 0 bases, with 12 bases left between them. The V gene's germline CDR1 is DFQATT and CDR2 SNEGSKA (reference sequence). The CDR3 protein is CSARKGAYSTDTQYF. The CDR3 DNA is TGCAGTGCTAGAAAGGGAGCTTATAGCACAGATACGCAGTATTTT.

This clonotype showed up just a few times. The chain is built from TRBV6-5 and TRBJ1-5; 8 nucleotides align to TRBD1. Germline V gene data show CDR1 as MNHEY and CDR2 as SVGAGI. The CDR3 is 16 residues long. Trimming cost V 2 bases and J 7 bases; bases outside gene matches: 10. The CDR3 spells CASSYLSPDRGQPQHF. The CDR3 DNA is TGTGCCAGCAGTTACCTTTCCCCCGACAGGGGACAGCCCCAGCATTTT.

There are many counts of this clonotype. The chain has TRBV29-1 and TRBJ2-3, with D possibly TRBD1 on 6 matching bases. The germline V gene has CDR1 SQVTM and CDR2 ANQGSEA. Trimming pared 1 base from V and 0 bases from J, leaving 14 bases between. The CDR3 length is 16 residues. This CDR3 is CSVEVWQGISTDTQYF. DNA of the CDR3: TGCAGCGTTGAAGTATGGCAGGGGATAAGCACAGATACGCAGTATTTT.

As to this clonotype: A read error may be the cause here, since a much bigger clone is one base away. CDR3 sequence: CATGPTHNEQFF. CDR3 nucleotides: TGTGCCACAGGACCTACCCACAATGAGCAGTTCTTC. The V gene is TRBV10-3, the J gene TRBJ2-1; D uncertain. The length of the CDR3 is 12 residues. Germline V gene data show CDR1 as ENHRY and CDR2 as SYGVKD. V gave up 10 bases and J gave up 5 bases, with 12 bases separating them.

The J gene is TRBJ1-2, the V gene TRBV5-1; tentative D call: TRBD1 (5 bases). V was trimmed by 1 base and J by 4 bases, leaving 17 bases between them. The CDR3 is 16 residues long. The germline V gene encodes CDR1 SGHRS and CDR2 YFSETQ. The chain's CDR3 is CASSLRGLNLPYGYTF. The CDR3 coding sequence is TGCGCCAGCAGCTTGCGGGGCCTCAACCTACCCTATGGCTACACCTTC. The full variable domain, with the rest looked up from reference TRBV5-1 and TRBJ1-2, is KAGVTQTPRYLIKTRGQQVTLSCSPISGHRSVSWYQQTPGQGLQFLFEYFSETQRNKGNFPGRFSGRQFSNSRSEMNVSTLELGDSALYLCASSLRGLNLPYGYTFGSGTRLTVV.

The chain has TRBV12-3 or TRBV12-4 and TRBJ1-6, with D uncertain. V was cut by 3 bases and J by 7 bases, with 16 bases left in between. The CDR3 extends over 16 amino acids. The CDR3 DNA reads TGTGCCAGCAGTTTTTGGCACACGGGAGGGAATTCACCCCTCCACTTT. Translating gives CASSFWHTGGNSPLHF.

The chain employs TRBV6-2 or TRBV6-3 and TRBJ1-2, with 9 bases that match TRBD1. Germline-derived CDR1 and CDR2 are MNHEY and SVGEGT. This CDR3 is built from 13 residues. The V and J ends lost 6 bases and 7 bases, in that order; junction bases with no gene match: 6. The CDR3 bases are TGTGCCAGCAGACAGGGGGCCGACTCTGGCTACACCTTC. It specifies CASRQGADSGYTF.

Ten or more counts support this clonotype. The CDR3 sequence: CASSLAVDTQYF. The CDR3 DNA reads as TGTGCCAGCAGCTTAGCCGTCGATACGCAGTATTTT. The rearrangement joins TRBV7-2 to TRBJ2-3; D unresolved. V shed 0 bases and J shed 6 bases, with 4 bases lying between them. The CDR3 has 12 residues. Germline V gene lookup returns CDR1 SGHTA and CDR2 FQGNSA. Based on the CDR3 plus reference TRBV7-2 and TRBJ2-3, the full variable domain is GAGVSQSPSNKVTEKGKDVELRCDPISGHTALYWYRQSLGQGLEFLIYFQGNSAPDKSGLPSDRFSAERTGGSVSTLTIQRTQQEDSAVYLCASSLAVDTQYFGPGTRLTVL.

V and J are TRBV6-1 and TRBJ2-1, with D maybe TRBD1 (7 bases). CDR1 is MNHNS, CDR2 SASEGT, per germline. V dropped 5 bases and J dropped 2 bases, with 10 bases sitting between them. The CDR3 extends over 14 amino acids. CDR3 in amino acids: CASSPRGAYNEQFF. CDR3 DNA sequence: TGTGCCAGCAGTCCCAGGGGGGCCTACAATGAGCAGTTCTTC.

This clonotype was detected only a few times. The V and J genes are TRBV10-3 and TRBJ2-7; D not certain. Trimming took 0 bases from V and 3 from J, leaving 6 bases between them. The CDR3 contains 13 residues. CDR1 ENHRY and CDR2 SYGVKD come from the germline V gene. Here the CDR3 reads CAISESGFYEQYF. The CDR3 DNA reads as TGTGCCATCAGTGAGTCGGGCTTCTACGAGCAGTACTTC.

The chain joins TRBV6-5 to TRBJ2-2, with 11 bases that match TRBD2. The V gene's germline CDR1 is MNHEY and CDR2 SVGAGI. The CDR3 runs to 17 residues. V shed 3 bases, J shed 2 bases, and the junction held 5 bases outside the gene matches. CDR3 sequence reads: CASSYPGLAVNTGELFF. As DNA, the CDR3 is TGTGCCAGCAGTTATCCGGGACTAGCGGTTAACACCGGGGAGCTGTTTTTT.

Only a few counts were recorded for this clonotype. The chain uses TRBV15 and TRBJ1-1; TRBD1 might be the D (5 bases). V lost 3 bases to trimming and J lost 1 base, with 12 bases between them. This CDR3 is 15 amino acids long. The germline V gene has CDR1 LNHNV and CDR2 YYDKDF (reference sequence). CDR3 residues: CATSRTGRQNTEAFF. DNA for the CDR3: TGTGCCACCAGCAGGACGGGACGGCAGAACACTGAAGCTTTCTTT.

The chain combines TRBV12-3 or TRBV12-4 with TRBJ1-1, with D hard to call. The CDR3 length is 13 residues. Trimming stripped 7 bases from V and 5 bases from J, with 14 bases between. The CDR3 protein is CASTQGRETEAFF. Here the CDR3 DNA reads TGTGCCAGCACCCAAGGGAGGGAAACTGAAGCTTTCTTT.

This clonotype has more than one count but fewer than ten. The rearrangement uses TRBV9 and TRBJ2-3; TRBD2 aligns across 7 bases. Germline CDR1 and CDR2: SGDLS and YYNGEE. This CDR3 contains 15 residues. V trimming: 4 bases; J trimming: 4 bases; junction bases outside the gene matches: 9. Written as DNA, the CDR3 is TGTGCCAGCAGCTCCAGCGGGGCCTCTGCAGATACGCAGTATTTT. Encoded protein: CASSSSGASADTQYF.

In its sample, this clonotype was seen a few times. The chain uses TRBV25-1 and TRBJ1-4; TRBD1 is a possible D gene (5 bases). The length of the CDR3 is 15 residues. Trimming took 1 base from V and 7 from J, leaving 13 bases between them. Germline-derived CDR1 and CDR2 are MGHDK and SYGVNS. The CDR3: CASSEFLGGGEKLFF. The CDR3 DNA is TGTGCCAGCAGTGAATTCCTGGGGGGGGGTGAAAAACTGTTTTTT.

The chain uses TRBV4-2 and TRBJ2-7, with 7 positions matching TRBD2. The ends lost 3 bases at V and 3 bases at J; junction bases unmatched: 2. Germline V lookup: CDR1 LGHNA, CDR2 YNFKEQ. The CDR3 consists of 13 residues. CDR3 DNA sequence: TGTGCCAGCAGCCAGGGAGGGTGCTACGAGCAGTACTTC. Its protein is CASSQGGCYEQYF.

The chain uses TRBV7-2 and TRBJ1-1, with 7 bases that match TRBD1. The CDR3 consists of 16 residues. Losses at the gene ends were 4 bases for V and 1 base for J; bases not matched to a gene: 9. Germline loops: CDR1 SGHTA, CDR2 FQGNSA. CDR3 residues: CASSSGGNRGNTEAFF. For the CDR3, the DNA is TGTGCCAGCAGCTCGGGAGGAAACAGGGGGAACACTGAAGCTTTCTTT.

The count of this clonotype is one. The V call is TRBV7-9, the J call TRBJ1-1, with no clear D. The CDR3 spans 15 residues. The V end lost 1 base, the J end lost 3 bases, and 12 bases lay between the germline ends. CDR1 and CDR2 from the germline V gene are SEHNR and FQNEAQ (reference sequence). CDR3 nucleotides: TGTGCCAGCAGCTTAGAACGGCAGTTTCACACTGAAGCTTTCTTT. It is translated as CASSLERQFHTEAFF.

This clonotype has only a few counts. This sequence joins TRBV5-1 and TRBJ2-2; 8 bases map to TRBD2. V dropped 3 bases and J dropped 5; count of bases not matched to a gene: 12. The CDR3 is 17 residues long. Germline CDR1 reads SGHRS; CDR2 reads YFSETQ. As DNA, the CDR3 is TGCGCCAGCAGCTCCGTTCGGGGGGGCACTAAAACCGGGGAGCTGTTTTTT. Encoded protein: CASSSVRGGTKTGELFF.

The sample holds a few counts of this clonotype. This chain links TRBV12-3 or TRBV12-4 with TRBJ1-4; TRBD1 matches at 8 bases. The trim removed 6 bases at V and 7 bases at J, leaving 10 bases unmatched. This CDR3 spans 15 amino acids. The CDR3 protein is CASRRTGGRVEKLFF. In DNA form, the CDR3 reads TGTGCCAGCAGACGAACAGGGGGGAGGGTTGAAAAACTGTTTTTT.

The CDR3 nucleotides read TGTGCCAGCACCCCTCCACAGGGGCCAATCACTGAAGCTTTCTTT. This sequence encodes CASTPPQGPITEAFF. The chain couples TRBV5-4 to TRBJ1-1; 7 nucleotides line up with TRBD1. Germline assignment: CDR1 SGHNT and CDR2 YYREEE (reference sequence). J lost 4 bases, V lost 6 bases, and 12 bases had no gene match. The CDR3 spans 15 residues.

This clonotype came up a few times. DNA of the CDR3: TGTGCCAGCAGCGTTACCGGGACGCCGGTGCAGTACTTC. Protein product: CASSVTGTPVQYF. The chain carries TRBV14 and TRBJ2-7; D tentatively reads TRBD1 or TRBD2 (5 bases each). The germline V and J ends were trimmed by 5 bases and 9 bases, with 17 bases remaining between them. The CDR3 spans 13 residues. Germline V lookup: CDR1 SGHDN, CDR2 FVKESK.

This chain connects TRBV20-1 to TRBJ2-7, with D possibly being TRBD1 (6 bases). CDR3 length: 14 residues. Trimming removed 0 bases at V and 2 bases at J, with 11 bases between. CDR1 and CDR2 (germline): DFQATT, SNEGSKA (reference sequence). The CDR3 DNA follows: TGCAGTGCTAGAGATGGGGCAGGGGCCTACGAGCAGTACTTC. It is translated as CSARDGAGAYEQYF.